This TCR beta chain appears in the sequencing data of a study of T-cell reconstitution after alpha-beta-depleted transplantation in children. General study findings and limits: Most T-cell counts and diversity one year after the transplant came from T cells that were newly produced. Where some patients showed high TCRbeta diversity at day 60, it came from recipient T cells and thymic progenitors that had survived. Reportedly, only several hundred clones from non-depleted graft cells drove alpha-beta T-cell counts at about two months.

Germline CDR1 MNHEY, CDR2 SMNVEV (reference sequence). V dropped 1 base and J dropped 7 bases, with 14 bases sitting between them. The CDR3 length is 15 residues. Of note for this clonotype: Its cognate antigen is unknown.

As it was prepared, the TCRbeta library received unique molecular identifiers. TCRdb itself ran the PCR reads through MiXCR, one entry per CDR3 protein. The data show about 640,000 distinct CDR3 sequences, approximately 13% seen once. Sample: PBMCs, mostly from graft donor cells, taken 360 days after TCRalphabeta/CD19-depleted stem cell transplant. This rearrangement joins TRBV27 to TRBJ2-1; the D gene is possibly TRBD2 (5 bases). This sequence was found in a male patient aged 5 to 17 who had a stem cell transplant for acute myeloid leukemia, so the T cells may come from the graft donor. The CDR3 region has the DNA TGTGCCAGCAGTTTATTGAGGGAAACAGAGAATGAGCAGTTCTTC. The encoded protein is CASSLLRETENEQFF.